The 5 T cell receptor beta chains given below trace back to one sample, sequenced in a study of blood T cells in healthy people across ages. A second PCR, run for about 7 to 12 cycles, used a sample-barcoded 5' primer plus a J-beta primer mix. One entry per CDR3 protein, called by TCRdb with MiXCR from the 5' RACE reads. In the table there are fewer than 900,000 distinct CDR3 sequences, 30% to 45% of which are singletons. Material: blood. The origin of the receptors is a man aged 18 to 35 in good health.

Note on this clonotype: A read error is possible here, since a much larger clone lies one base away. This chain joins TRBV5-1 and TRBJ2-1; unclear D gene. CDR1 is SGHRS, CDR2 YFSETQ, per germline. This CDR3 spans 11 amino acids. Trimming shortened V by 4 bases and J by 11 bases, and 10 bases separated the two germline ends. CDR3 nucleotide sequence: TGCGCCAGCAGCCAGAATAATAAGCAGTTCTTC. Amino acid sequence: CASSQNNKQFF.

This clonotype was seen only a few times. CDR3 coding DNA: TGCGCCAGCAGCTTGGATGGGGACAGGGCCTACGAGCAGTACTTC. It translates to CASSLDGDRAYEQYF. The chain employs TRBV5-1 and TRBJ2-7; 9 bases agree with TRBD1. Germline V gives CDR1 SGHRS, CDR2 YFSETQ. Trimming at V came to 0 bases and at J to 2 bases, leaving 3 bases not matched to a gene. This CDR3 has 15 amino acids.

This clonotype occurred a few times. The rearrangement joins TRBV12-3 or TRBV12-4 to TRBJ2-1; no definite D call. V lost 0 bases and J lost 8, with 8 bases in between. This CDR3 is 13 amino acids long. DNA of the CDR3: TGTGCCAGCAGTTTAGCGCTCGTTGATGAGCAGTTCTTC. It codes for CASSLALVDEQFF.

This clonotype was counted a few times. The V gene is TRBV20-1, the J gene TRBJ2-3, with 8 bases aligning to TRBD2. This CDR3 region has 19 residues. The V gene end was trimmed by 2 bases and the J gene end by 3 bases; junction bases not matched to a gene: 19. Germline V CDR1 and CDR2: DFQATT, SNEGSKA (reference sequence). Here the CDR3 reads CSARSAGLRGGWSTDTQYF. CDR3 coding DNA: TGCAGTGCTAGATCCGCGGGCTTACGGGGGGGCTGGAGTACAGATACGCAGTATTTT.

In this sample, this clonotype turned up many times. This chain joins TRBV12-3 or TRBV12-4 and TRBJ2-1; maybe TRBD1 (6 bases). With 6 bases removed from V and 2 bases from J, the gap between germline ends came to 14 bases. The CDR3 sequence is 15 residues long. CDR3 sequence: CASSPQGIPYNEQFF. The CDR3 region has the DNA TGTGCCAGCAGCCCGCAGGGGATTCCCTACAATGAGCAGTTCTTC.